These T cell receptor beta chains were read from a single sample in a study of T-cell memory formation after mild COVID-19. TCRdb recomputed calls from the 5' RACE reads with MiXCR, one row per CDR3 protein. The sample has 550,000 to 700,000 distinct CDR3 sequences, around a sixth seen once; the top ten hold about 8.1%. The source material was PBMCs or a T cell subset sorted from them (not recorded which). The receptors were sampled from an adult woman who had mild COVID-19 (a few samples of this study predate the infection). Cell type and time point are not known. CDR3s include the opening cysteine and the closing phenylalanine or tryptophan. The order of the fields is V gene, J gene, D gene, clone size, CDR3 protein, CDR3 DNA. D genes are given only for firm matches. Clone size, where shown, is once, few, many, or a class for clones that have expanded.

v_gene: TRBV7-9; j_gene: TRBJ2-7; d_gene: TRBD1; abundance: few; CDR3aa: CASSSRQGAFPYEQYF; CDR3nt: TGTGCCAGCAGCTCCCGACAGGGGGCGTTCCCCTACGAGCAGTACTTC
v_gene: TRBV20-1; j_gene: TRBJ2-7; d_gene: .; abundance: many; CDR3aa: CSAAPLSGDSYEQYF; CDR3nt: TGCAGTGCCGCCCCCTTGAGCGGAGACTCCTACGAGCAGTACTTC
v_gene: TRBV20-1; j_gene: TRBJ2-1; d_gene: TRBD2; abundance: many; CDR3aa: CSARPLAGVYEQFF; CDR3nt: TGCAGTGCGAGACCACTAGCGGGAGTCTATGAGCAGTTCTTC
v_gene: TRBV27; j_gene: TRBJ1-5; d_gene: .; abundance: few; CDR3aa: CASSYVPLNQPQHF; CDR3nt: TGTGCCAGCAGTTATGTACCCCTGAATCAGCCCCAGCATTTT
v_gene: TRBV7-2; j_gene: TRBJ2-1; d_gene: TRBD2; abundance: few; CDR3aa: CASSLEGRGTSGAYKNNEQFF; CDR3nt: TGTGCCAGCAGCTTAGAGGGGCGTGGGACTAGCGGGGCCTACAAGAACAATGAGCAGTTCTTC
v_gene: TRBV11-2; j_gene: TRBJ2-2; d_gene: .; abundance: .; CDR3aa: CASRPGAYTGELFF; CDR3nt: TGTGCCAGCAGACCAGGGGCCTACACCGGGGAGCTGTTTTTT
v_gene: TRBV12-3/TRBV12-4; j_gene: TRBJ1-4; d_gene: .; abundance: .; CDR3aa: CASSSLRREKLFF; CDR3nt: TGTGCCAGCAGTTCCCTGAGAAGGGAAAAACTGTTTTTT
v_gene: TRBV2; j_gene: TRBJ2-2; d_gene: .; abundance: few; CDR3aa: CASSLQDDWEEDTGELFF; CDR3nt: TGTGCCAGCAGTCTACAGGATGATTGGGAGGAGGACACCGGGGAGCTGTTTTTT
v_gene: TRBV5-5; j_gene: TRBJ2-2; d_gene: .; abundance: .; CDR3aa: CASSPRSSGNTGELFF; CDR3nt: TGTGCCAGCAGCCCTCGCAGTTCAGGGAACACCGGGGAGCTGTTTTTT
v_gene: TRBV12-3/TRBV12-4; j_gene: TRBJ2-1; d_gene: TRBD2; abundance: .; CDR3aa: CASSFYAGGSYNEQFF; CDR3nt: TGTGCCAGCAGTTTTTATGCGGGGGGCTCCTACAATGAGCAGTTCTTC
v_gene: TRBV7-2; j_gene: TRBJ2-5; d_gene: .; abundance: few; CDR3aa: CASSRDGPETQYF; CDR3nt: TGTGCCAGCAGCCGGGACGGTCCGGAGACCCAGTACTTC
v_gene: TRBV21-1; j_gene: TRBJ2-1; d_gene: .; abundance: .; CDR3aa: CASSKVAGENNEQFF; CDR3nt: TGTGCCAGCAGCAAAGTCGCGGGAGAGAACAATGAGCAGTTCTTC
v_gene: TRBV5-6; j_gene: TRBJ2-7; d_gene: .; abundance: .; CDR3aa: CASSLGATLVREQYF; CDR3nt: TGTGCCAGCAGCTTGGGTGCGACGTTAGTAAGGGAGCAGTACTTC
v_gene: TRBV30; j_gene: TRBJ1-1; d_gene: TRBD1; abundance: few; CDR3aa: CAWAPGQGNTEAFF; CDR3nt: TGTGCCTGGGCCCCGGGACAGGGAAACACTGAAGCTTTCTTT
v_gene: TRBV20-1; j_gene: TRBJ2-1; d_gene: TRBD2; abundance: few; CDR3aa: CSAPDSGSSYNEQFF; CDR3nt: TGCAGTGCTCCCGATAGCGGGAGCTCCTACAATGAGCAGTTCTTC
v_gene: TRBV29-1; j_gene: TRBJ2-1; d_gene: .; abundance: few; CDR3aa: CSVVSAGKGFNEQFF; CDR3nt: TGCAGCGTTGTTTCCGCGGGGAAAGGCTTCAATGAGCAGTTCTTC
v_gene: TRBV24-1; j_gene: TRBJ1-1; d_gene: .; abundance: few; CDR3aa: CATSDTGLNAEAFF; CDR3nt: TGTGCCACCAGTGATACCGGACTGAACGCTGAAGCTTTCTTT
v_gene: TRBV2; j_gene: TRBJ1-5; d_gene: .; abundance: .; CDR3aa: CASSEGSQGNQPQHF; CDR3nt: TGTGCCAGCAGTGAAGGGAGTCAGGGTAATCAGCCCCAGCATTTT
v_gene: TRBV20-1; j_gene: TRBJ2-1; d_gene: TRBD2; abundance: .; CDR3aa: CSASSGTRYNEQFF; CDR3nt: TGCAGTGCTTCGAGCGGGACCCGCTACAATGAGCAGTTCTTC
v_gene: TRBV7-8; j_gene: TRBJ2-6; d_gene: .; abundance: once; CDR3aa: CASSRGMGSGANVLTF; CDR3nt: TGTGCCAGCAGCCGGGGTATGGGCTCTGGGGCCAACGTCCTGACTTTC
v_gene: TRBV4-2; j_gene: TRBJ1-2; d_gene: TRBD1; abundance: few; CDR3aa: CASSQKQGADYGYTF; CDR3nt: TGTGCCAGCAGCCAAAAACAGGGGGCAGACTATGGCTACACCTTC
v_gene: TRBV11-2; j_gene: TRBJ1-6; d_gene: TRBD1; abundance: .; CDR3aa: CASSLARTGYNSPLHF; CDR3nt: TGTGCCAGCAGCTTAGCCCGGACAGGCTATAATTCACCCCTCCACTTT
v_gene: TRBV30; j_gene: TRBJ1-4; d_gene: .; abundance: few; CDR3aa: CAWNQGAANEKLFF; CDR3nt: TGTGCCTGGAACCAAGGGGCGGCTAATGAAAAACTGTTTTTT
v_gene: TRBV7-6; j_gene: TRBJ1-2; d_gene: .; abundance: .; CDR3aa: CASSLTGLPNYGYTF; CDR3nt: TGTGCCAGCAGCCTTACAGGACTACCTAACTATGGCTACACCTTC
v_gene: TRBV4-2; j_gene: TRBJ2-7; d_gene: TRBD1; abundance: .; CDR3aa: CASSLATQGQDMSYEQYF; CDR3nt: TGTGCCAGCAGCCTCGCGACCCAAGGACAGGATATGTCCTACGAGCAGTACTTC
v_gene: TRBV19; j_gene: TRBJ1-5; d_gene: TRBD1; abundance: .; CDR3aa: CASSMTGKDNQPQHF; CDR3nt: TGTGCCAGTAGTATGACAGGGAAGGACAATCAGCCCCAGCATTTT
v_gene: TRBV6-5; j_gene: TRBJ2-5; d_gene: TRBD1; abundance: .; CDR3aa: CASSYRDRGQTQYF; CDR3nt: TGTGCCAGCAGTTACCGGGACAGGGGACAGACCCAGTACTTC
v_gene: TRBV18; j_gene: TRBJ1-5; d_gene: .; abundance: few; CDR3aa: CASSLSGTSNQPQHF; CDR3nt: TGTGCCAGCTCACTTTCCGGGACAAGCAATCAGCCCCAGCATTTT
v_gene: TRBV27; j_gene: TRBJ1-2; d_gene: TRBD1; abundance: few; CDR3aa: CASSPPDRVNGYTF; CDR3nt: TGTGCCAGCAGTCCCCCGGACAGGGTAAATGGCTACACCTTC
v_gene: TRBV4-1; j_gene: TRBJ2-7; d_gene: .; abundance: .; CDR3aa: CASSPDPDRRSYEQYF; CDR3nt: TGCGCCAGCAGCCCGGACCCGGATCGCCGCTCCTACGAGCAGTACTTC
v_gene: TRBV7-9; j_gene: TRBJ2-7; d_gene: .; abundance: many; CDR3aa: CASSPQTNEQYF; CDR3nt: TGTGCCAGCTCACCTCAAACGAACGAGCAGTACTTC
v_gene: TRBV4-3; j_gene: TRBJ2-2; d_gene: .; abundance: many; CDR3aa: CASSQGTTNTGELFF; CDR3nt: TGCGCCAGCAGCCAAGGGACAACGAACACCGGGGAGCTGTTTTTT
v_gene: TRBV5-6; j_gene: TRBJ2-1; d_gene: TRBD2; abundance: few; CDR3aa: CASSLFGREISHEQFF; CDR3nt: TGTGCCAGCAGCTTGTTTGGGCGGGAGATTAGCCATGAGCAGTTCTTC
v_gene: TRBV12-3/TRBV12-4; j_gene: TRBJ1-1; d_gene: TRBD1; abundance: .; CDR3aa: CASSFATGGAAFF; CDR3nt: TGTGCCAGCAGTTTCGCTACAGGGGGCGCCGCTTTCTTT
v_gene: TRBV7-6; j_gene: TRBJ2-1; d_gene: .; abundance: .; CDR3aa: CASSMRPDSSYNEQFF; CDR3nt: TGTGCCAGCAGCATGCGACCCGATAGCTCCTACAATGAGCAGTTCTTC
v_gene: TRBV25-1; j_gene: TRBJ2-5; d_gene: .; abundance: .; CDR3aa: CASSDPNQETQYF; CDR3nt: TGTGCCAGCAGTGATCCTAACCAAGAGACCCAGTACTTC
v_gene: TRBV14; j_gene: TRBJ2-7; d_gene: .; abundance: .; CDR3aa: CASSQDLGTGGHEQYF; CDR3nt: TGTGCCAGCAGCCAAGATCTTGGCACCGGGGGTCACGAGCAGTACTTC
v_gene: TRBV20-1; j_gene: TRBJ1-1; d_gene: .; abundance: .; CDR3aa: CSAKASWGTEAFF; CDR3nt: TGCAGTGCTAAGGCCTCGTGGGGAACTGAAGCTTTCTTT
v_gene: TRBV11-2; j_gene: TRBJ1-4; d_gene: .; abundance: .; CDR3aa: CASSLEGFDTQEKLFF; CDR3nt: TGTGCCAGCAGCTTAGAGGGGTTTGACACGCAAGAAAAACTGTTTTTT
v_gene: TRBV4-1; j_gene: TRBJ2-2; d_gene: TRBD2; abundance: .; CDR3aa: CASSQASGIFGGELFF; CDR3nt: TGCGCCAGCAGCCAAGCTAGCGGGATTTTTGGCGGGGAGCTGTTTTTT
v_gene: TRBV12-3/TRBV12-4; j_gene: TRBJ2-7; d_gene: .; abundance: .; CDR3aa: CASSLGEVSYEQYF; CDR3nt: TGTGCCAGCAGTCTTGGGGAGGTATCCTACGAGCAGTACTTC
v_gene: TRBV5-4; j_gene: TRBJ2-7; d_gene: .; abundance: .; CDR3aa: CASSLGGRGEREQYF; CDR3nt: TGTGCCAGCAGCTTGGGGGGTCGGGGCGAACGAGAGCAGTACTTC
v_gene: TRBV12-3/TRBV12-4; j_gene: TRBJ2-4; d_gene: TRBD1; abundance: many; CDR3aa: CASSSRDRGGIQYF; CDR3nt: TGTGCCAGCAGTTCCCGGGACAGGGGGGGCATTCAGTACTTC
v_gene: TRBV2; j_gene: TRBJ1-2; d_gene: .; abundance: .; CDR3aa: CASSLESGPSYGYTF; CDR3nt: TGTGCCAGCAGTCTAGAATCGGGCCCTTCCTATGGCTACACCTTC